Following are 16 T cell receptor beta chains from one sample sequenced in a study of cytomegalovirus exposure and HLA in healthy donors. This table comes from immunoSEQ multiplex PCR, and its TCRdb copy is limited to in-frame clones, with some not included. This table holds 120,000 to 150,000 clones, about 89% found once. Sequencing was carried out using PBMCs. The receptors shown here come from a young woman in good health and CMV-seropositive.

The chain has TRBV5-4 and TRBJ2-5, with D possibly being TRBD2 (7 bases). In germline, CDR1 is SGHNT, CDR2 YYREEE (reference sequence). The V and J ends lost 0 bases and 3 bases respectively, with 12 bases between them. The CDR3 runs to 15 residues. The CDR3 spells CASSLAGAGEETQYF. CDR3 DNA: TGTGCCAGCAGCTTGGCGGGGGCGGGAGAAGAGACCCAGTACTTC.

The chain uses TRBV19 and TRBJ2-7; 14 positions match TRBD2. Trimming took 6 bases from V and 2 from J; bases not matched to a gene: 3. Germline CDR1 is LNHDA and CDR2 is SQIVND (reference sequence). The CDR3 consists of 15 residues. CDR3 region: CASRGLAGETYEQYF. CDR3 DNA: TGTGCCAGTAGGGGACTAGCGGGAGAAACCTACGAGCAGTACTTC.

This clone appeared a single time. The CDR3 coding sequence is TGTGCCAGCCATTGGGGTTCTAGCGGGATAAGCGGGGGTCGGGAGCAGTACTTC. As protein: CASHWGSSGISGGREQYF. This chain connects TRBV28 to TRBJ2-7; 9 bases are shared with TRBD2. The V segment lost 8 bases and the J segment 7 bases; nucleotides outside the gene matches: 24. This CDR3 region has 18 residues. Germline V CDR1 and CDR2: MDHEN, SYDVKM. The full variable domain, rest sourced from reference TRBV28 and TRBJ2-7, is DVKVTQSSRYLVKRTGEKVFLECVQDMDHENMFWYRQDPGLGLRLIYFSYDVKMKEKGDIPEGYSVSREKKERFSLILESASTNQTSMYLCASHWGSSGISGGREQYFGPGTRLTVT.

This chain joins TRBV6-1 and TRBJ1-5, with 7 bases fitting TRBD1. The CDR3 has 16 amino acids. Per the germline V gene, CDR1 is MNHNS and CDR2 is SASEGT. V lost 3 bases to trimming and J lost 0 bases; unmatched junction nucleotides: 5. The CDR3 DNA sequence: TGTGCCAGCAGTGATATACAGGGGTATAGCAATCAGCCCCAGCATTTT. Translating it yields CASSDIQGYSNQPQHF.

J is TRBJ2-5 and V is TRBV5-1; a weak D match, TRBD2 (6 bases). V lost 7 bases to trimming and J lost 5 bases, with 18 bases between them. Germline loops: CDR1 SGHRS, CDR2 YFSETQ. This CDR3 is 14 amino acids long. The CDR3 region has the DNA TGCGCCAGCGGATCCCGACTAGTGAGGGAGACCCAGTACTTC. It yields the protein CASGSRLVRETQYF.

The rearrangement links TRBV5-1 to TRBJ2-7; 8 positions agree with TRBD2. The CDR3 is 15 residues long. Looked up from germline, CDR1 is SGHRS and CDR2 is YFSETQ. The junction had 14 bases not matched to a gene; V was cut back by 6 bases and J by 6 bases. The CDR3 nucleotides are TGCGCCAGCATACTTAGACCCGGGACTAGTAGCGAGCAGTACTTC. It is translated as CASILRPGTSSEQYF. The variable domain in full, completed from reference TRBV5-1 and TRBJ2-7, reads KAGVTQTPRYLIKTRGQQVTLSCSPISGHRSVSWYQQTPGQGLQFLFEYFSETQRNKGNFPGRFSGRQFSNSRSEMNVSTLELGDSALYLCASILRPGTSSEQYFGPGTRLTVT.

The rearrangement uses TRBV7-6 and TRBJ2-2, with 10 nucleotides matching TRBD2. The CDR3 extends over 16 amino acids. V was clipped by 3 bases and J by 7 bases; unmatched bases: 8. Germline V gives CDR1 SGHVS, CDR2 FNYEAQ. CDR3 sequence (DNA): TGTGCCAGCAGCTTCGGGCTAGCGGGAGCGGTCGGGGAGCTGTTTTTT. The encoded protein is CASSFGLAGAVGELFF.

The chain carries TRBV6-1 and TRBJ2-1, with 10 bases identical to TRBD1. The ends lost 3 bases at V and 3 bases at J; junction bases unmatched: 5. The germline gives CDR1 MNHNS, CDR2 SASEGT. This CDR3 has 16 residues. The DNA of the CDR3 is TGTGCCAGCAGTGAGTTGGGACAGGGGTTCTACAATGAGCAGTTCTTC. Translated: CASSELGQGFYNEQFF.

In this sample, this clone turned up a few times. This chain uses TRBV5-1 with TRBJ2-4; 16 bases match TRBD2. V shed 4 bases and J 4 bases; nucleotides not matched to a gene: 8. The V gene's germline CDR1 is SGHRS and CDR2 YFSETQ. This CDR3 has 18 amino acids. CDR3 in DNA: TGCGCCAGCAGCCCGGGACTAGCGGGAGGGCCAGGGAAAAACATTCAGTACTTC. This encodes CASSPGLAGGPGKNIQYF.

CDR3 sequence: CASSLVPLGASGSYEQYF. The CDR3 DNA sequence: TGCGCCAGCAGCTTGGTGCCGTTAGGGGCTAGCGGGAGCTACGAGCAGTACTTC. The chain is built from TRBV5-1 and TRBJ2-7, with 10 nucleotides matching TRBD2. The J segment lost 3 bases and the V segment lost 0 bases, leaving 12 bases of the junction unmatched. The CDR3 sequence is 18 residues long. CDR1 is SGHRS and CDR2 is YFSETQ in the germline V gene.

CDR3 DNA: TGTGCCTGGAACTCAGGGGACCCAGAGACCCAGTACTTC. Translating it yields CAWNSGDPETQYF. This chain joins TRBV30 and TRBJ2-5; a weak D match, TRBD1 (6 bases). This CDR3 is built from 13 residues. V was pared by 4 bases and J by 4 bases, with 13 bases between. Germline V gene lookup returns CDR1 GTSNPN and CDR2 SVGIG (reference sequence).

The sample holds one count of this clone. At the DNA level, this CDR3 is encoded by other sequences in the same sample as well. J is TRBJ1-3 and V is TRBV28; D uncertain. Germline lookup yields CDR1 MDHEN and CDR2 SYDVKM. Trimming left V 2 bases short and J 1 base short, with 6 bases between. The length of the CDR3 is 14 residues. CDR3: CASSLRGSGNTIYF. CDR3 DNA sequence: TGTGCCAGCAGTTTACGAGGGTCTGGAAACACCATATATTTT.

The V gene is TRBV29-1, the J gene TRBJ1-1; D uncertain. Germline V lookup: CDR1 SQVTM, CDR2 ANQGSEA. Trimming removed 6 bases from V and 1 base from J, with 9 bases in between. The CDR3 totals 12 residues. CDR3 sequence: CSVGQQNTEAFF. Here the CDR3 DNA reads TGCAGCGTGGGCCAGCAGAACACTGAAGCTTTCTTT.

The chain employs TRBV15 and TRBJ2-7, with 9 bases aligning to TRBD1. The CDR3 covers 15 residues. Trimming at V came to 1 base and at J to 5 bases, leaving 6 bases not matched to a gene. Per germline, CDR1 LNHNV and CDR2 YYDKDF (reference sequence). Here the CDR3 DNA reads TGTGCCACCAGCAGAGTCCCGGGACAGGGCGACGAGCAGTACTTC. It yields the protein CATSRVPGQGDEQYF.

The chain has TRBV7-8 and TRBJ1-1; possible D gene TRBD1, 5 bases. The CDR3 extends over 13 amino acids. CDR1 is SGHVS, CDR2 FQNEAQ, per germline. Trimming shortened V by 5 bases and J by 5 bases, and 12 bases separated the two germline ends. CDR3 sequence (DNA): TGTGCCAGCAGCCCCAGGGAATGGACTGAAGCTTTCTTT. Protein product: CASSPREWTEAFF.

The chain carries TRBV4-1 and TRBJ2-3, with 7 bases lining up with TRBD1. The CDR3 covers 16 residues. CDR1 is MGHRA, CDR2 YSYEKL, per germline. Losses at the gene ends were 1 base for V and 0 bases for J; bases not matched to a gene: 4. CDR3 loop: CASSQAGGMSTDTQYF. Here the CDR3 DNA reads TGCGCCAGCAGCCAAGCAGGGGGTATGAGCACAGATACGCAGTATTTT.